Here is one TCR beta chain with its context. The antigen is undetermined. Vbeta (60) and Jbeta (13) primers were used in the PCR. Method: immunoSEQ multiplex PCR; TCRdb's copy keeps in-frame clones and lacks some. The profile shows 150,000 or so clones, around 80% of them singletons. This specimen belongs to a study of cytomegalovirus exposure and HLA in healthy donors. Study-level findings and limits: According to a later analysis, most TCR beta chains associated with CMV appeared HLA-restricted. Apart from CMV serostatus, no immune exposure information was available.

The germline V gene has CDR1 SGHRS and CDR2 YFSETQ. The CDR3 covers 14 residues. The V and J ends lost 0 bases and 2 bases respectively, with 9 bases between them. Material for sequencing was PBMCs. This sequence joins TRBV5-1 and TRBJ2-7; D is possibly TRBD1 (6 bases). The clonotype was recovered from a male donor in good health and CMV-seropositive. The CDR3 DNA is TGCGCCAGCAGCTTGGGGGACATTCCCTACGAGCAGTACTTC. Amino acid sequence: CASSLGDIPYEQYF.